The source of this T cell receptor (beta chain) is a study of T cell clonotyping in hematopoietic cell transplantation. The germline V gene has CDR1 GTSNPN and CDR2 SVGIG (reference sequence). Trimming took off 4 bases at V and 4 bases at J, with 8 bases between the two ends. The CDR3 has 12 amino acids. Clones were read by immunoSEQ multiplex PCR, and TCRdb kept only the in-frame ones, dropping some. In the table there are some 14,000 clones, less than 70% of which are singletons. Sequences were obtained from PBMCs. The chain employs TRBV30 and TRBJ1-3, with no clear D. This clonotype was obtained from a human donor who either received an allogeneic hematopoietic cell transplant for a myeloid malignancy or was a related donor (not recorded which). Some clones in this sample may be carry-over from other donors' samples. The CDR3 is CAWTPGGNTIYF. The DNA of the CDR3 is TGTGCCTGGACCCCTGGGGGAAACACCATATATTTT.